These 26 T cell receptor beta chains were all obtained from the same sample, sequenced in a study of blood T cell repertoires in COVID-19. This table comes from immunoSEQ multiplex PCR, and its TCRdb copy is limited to in-frame clones, with some not included. The sample holds a few hundred thousand clones, about 79% seen once. The sequenced sample consisted of peripheral blood. The receptors stem from a woman between 35 and 50 years old who had recovered from COVID-19.

This clone was seen ten or more times. The chain links TRBV6-5 to TRBJ1-1, with 10 positions matching TRBD1. V shed 2 bases, J shed 5 bases, and the junction held 2 bases outside the gene matches. There are 14 residues in the CDR3. Germline-derived CDR1 and CDR2 are MNHEY and SVGAGI. CDR3 loop: CASSYDRGQTEAFF. CDR3 in DNA: TGTGCCAGCAGTTACGACAGGGGGCAAACTGAAGCTTTCTTT.

This clone was recorded only once. The rearrangement joins TRBV30 to TRBJ1-5; perhaps TRBD1 as D (5 bases). From germline, CDR1 is GTSNPN and CDR2 SVGIG (reference sequence). This CDR3 contains 13 residues. V lost 2 bases, J lost 4 bases, and 9 bases lay in between. The CDR3 bases are TGTGCCTGGAGTAGACAGCCAAATCAGCCCCAGCATTTT. It yields the protein CAWSRQPNQPQHF.

The chain employs TRBV7-3 and TRBJ2-1; 11 bases map to TRBD1. Germline CDR1 SGHTA, CDR2 FQGTGA. J lost 8 bases, V lost 5 bases, and 5 bases had no gene match. This CDR3 has 14 residues. The CDR3 region is CASSRTGGWDEQFF. The CDR3 DNA reads TGTGCCAGCAGCCGGACAGGGGGCTGGGATGAGCAGTTCTTC.

The chain employs TRBV5-1 and TRBJ2-3; 7 nucleotides align to TRBD1. The CDR3 has 15 residues. In germline, CDR1 is SGHRS, CDR2 YFSETQ. V shed 0 bases, J shed 3 bases, and the junction held 4 bases outside the gene matches. CDR3 loop: CASSLVGRGTDTQYF. CDR3 coding DNA: TGCGCCAGCAGCTTGGTTGGCAGGGGGACAGATACGCAGTATTTT.

This sequence joins TRBV25-1 and TRBJ2-2, with 10 bases fitting TRBD2. The CDR3 runs to 17 residues. Germline V gene lookup returns CDR1 MGHDK and CDR2 SYGVNS. V gave up 6 bases and J gave up 0 bases; unmatched junction bases: 7. CDR3 amino acids: CASRGDLAGANTGELFF. CDR3 coding DNA: TGTGCCAGCAGGGGAGACCTAGCGGGGGCGAACACCGGGGAGCTGTTTTTT.

This sequence joins TRBV4-1 and TRBJ1-2; D possibly corresponds to TRBD1 (6 bases). The CDR3 is made up of 16 amino acids. With 0 bases removed from V and 0 bases from J, the gap between germline ends came to 11 bases. Looked up from germline, CDR1 is MGHRA and CDR2 is YSYEKL. The CDR3 region is CASSQDRTDSNYGYTF. For the CDR3, the DNA is TGCGCCAGCAGCCAAGATCGGACAGACTCTAACTATGGCTACACCTTC.

J is TRBJ2-2 and V is TRBV2, with a tentative D call TRBD1 (5 bases). V lost 4 bases and J lost 3, with 9 bases in between. The CDR3 runs 14 residues. The germline V gene has CDR1 SNHLY and CDR2 FYNNEI. CDR3 in DNA: TGTGCCAGCAGTGTACAGGTGGACACCGGGGAGCTGTTTTTT. It specifies CASSVQVDTGELFF.

This clone came up many times. CDR3 sequence (DNA): TGCGCCAGCAGCTTGGGTGTCAGTTCCTACGAGCAGTACTTC. Its protein product is CASSLGVSSYEQYF. The rearrangement uses TRBV5-1 and TRBJ2-7; D gene unclear. Germline values: CDR1 SGHRS, CDR2 YFSETQ. This CDR3 has 14 residues. V dropped 0 bases and J dropped 1 base, with 8 bases sitting between them. The entire variable domain, with the rest obtained from reference TRBV5-1 and TRBJ2-7, is as follows: KAGVTQTPRYLIKTRGQQVTLSCSPISGHRSVSWYQQTPGQGLQFLFEYFSETQRNKGNFPGRFSGRQFSNSRSEMNVSTLELGDSALYLCASSLGVSSYEQYFGPGTRLTVT.

This clone has just a few counts. The V gene is TRBV7-8, the J gene TRBJ2-7; D might be TRBD1 (5 bases). This CDR3 spans 13 amino acids. Trimming cost V 4 bases and J 2 bases, with 9 bases left between them. Germline V gene data show CDR1 as SGHVS and CDR2 as FQNEAQ. CDR3 sequence reads: CASSSQQAYEQYF. The CDR3 DNA reads as TGTGCCAGCAGCTCACAACAGGCCTACGAGCAGTACTTC. The variable domain in full, completed from reference TRBV7-8 and TRBJ2-7, reads GAGVSQSPRYKVAKRGQDVALRCDPISGHVSLFWYQQALGQGPEFLTYFQNEAQLDKSGLPSDRFFAERPEGSVSTLKIQRTQQEDSAVYLCASSSQQAYEQYFGPGTRLTVT.

The gene calls are TRBV18 and TRBJ1-4; D is uncertain. The CDR3 spans 16 residues. Germline CDR1 reads KGHSH; CDR2 reads LQKENI. V was trimmed by 2 bases and J by 1 base, leaving 11 bases between them. The CDR3 nucleotides read TGTGCCAGCTCACCATCTAATATACTAACTAATGAAAAACTGTTTTTT. Translation gives CASSPSNILTNEKLFF.

The chain joins TRBV29-1 to TRBJ1-2; 9 bases align to TRBD1. The CDR3 consists of 15 residues. V was pared by 8 bases and J by 8 bases, with 18 bases of the junction left unmatched. Per germline, CDR1 SQVTM and CDR2 ANQGSEA. The CDR3 sequence is CSSIEGPGQGAGYTF. CDR3 bases: TGCAGCTCAATTGAGGGTCCGGGACAGGGTGCCGGCTACACCTTC.

This rearrangement joins TRBV11-2 to TRBJ2-7; 11 bases are shared with TRBD1. Germline loops: CDR1 SGHAT, CDR2 FQNNGV. V lost 1 base to trimming and J lost 7 bases; unmatched junction nucleotides: 3. The CDR3 extends over 14 amino acids. CDR3 nucleotides: TGTGCCAGCAGCTTAGGGACAGGGGGCGATGAGCAGTACTTC. Amino acid sequence: CASSLGTGGDEQYF.

The chain is built from TRBV10-3 and TRBJ2-6, with D uncertain. Between the trimmed V and J ends, which lost 4 bases and 3 bases, there was a span of 7 bases. Germline CDR1 reads ENHRY; CDR2 reads SYGVKD. The CDR3 is made up of 14 amino acids. The CDR3 protein is CAISGGSGANVLTF. DNA of the CDR3: TGTGCCATCAGTGGCGGCAGTGGGGCCAACGTCCTGACTTTC.

DNA of the CDR3: TGTGCCAGCAGCGCTAGTTTCACAGATACGCAGTATTTT. Protein: CASSASFTDTQYF. The rearrangement links TRBV9 to TRBJ2-3; D gene uncertain. V was trimmed by 3 bases and J by 2 bases, leaving 7 bases between them. This CDR3 has 13 amino acids. CDR1 is SGDLS and CDR2 is YYNGEE in the germline V gene.

The chain combines TRBV24-1 with TRBJ2-1; TRBD1 matches 7 bases. The CDR3 runs 14 residues. CDR1 KGHDR and CDR2 SFDVKD come from the germline V gene. The V and J ends lost 3 bases and 9 bases, in that order; junction bases with no gene match: 7. The CDR3 reads CATSDRDRAPEQFF. DNA of the CDR3: TGTGCCACCAGTGATCGAGACAGGGCCCCTGAGCAGTTCTTC.

The J gene is TRBJ1-4, the V gene TRBV3-1 (or the pseudogene TRBV3-2); the D is unclear. Trimming shortened V by 4 bases and J by 6 bases, and 9 bases separated the two germline ends. CDR3 length: 13 amino acids. Germline values: CDR1 LGHDT, CDR2 YNNKEL (reference sequence). The DNA for the CDR3 is TGTGCCAGCAGCCTCCGGGGTGATGAAAAACTGTTTTTT. Translated: CASSLRGDEKLFF.

The chain is built from TRBV18 and TRBJ1-4; D is perhaps TRBD1 (5 bases). This CDR3 spans 15 amino acids. Trimming stripped 0 bases from V and 4 bases from J, with 9 bases between. Looked up from germline, CDR1 is KGHSH and CDR2 is LQKENI. CDR3 nucleotides: TGTGCCAGCTCACCACCGGGGGGAAATAATGAAAAACTGTTTTTT. As protein: CASSPPGGNNEKLFF.

Here the CDR3 reads CASSPGQPSHGYTF. The CDR3 nucleotides read TGTGCCAGCAGCCCGGGACAGCCGTCTCATGGCTACACCTTC. The chain carries TRBV28 and TRBJ1-2; 7 nucleotides align to TRBD1. The germline V gene encodes CDR1 MDHEN and CDR2 SYDVKM. The CDR3 contains 14 residues. J lost 6 bases, V lost 6 bases, and 10 bases had no gene match.

The chain uses TRBV3-1 (or the pseudogene TRBV3-2) and TRBJ1-1; D might be TRBD1 (5 bases). This CDR3 is 14 amino acids long. V lost 4 bases and J 3 bases, leaving 12 bases between the germline ends. The germline CDR1 and CDR2 sequences are LGHDT and YNNKEL (reference sequence). The CDR3 sequence: CASSPGGYDTEAFF. The DNA for the CDR3 is TGTGCCAGCAGCCCCGGGGGGTATGACACTGAAGCTTTCTTT.

The chain links TRBV6-7 to TRBJ2-7; 9 bases align to TRBD2. TRBV6-7 is reported as an ORF; its role is uncertain. CDR3 size: 19 residues. J was trimmed by 4 bases and V by 2 bases; bases with no gene match: 18. CDR3 bases: TGTGCCAGCAGTTACCATGAGATAAGAAGACTAGCGGATTCTTACGAGCAGTACTTC. As protein: CASSYHEIRRLADSYEQYF.

The V and J genes are TRBV29-1 and TRBJ2-3; no firm D call. From germline, CDR1 is SQVTM and CDR2 ANQGSEA. Trimming pared 1 base from V and 3 bases from J, leaving 8 bases between. CDR3 length equals 13 residues. The DNA for the CDR3 is TGCAGCGTTGAAGGGGCAATTACAGATACGCAGTATTTT. It yields the protein CSVEGAITDTQYF.

The rearrangement uses TRBV5-1 and TRBJ2-5, with D maybe TRBD2 (5 bases). V lost 5 bases and J 0 bases, leaving 11 bases between the germline ends. CDR3 size: 14 residues. CDR1 is SGHRS and CDR2 is YFSETQ in the germline V gene. Here the CDR3 reads CASRLAGYQETQYF. The CDR3, as DNA: TGCGCCAGCAGGCTGGCGGGCTACCAAGAGACCCAGTACTTC.

The chain uses TRBV27 and TRBJ2-1; D is uncertain. The CDR3 loop spans 12 amino acids. The V gene's germline CDR1 is MNHEY and CDR2 SMNVEV (reference sequence). V gave up 4 bases and J gave up 5 bases, with 6 bases separating them. The CDR3 DNA reads TGTGCCAGCAGTTCACAAAACAATGAGCAGTTCTTC. Protein product: CASSSQNNEQFF.

The chain has TRBV18 and TRBJ1-2; perhaps TRBD1 as D (5 bases). CDR3 length: 13 residues. Trimming cost V 3 bases and J 6 bases, with 11 bases left between them. The germline CDR1 and CDR2 sequences are KGHSH and LQKENI. This CDR3 reads CASSPGGGDGYTF. The CDR3 bases are TGTGCCAGCTCACCTGGGGGGGGTGATGGCTACACCTTC.

The chain employs TRBV6-1 and TRBJ1-5, with 9 positions matching TRBD1. The CDR3 runs 19 residues. Germline values: CDR1 MNHNS, CDR2 SASEGT. V lost 2 bases, J lost 7 bases, and 18 bases stayed unmatched. This CDR3 reads CASSETWIGTGSSGQPQHF. The CDR3 DNA reads as TGTGCCAGCAGTGAAACTTGGATAGGGACAGGGAGTTCCGGCCAGCCCCAGCATTTT.

This clone was observed a few times. The chain employs TRBV29-1 and TRBJ1-2; tentatively, D is TRBD1 (6 bases). Germline CDR1 SQVTM, CDR2 ANQGSEA. The CDR3 spans 15 residues. Trimming cost V 2 bases and J 1 base, with 14 bases left between them. The DNA of the CDR3 is TGCAGCGTTGAACCGTGGGACAACCTTAACTATGGCTACACCTTC. It yields the protein CSVEPWDNLNYGYTF.